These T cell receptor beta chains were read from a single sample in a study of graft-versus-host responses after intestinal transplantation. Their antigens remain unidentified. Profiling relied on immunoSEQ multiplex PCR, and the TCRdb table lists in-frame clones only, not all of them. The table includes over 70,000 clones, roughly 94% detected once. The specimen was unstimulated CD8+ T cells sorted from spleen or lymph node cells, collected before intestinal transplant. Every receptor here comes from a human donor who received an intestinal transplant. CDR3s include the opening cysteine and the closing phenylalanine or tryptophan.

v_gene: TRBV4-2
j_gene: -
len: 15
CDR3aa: CASSQGHRGLYEQYF

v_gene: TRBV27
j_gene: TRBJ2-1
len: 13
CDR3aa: CASSLGSYNEQFF

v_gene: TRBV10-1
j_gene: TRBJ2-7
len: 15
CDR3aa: CASSERWAPTNEQYF

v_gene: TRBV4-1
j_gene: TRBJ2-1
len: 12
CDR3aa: CASSQGDNEQFF

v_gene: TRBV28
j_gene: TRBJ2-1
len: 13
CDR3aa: CASSSGEYNEQFF

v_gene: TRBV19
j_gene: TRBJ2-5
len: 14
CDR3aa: CASSIGDREETQYF

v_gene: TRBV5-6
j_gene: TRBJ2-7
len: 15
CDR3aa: CASSPGTSGPYEQYF

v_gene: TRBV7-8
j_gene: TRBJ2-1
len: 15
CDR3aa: CASSNTGGGVNEQFF

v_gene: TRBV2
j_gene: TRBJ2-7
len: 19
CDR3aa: CASRAKATLRTSGTYEQYF

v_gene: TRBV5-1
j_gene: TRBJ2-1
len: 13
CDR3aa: CASSSGQANEQFF

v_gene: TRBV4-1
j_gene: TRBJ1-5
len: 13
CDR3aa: CASSQGRAQPQHF

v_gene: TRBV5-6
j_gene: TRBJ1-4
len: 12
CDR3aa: CASSLEEEKLFF

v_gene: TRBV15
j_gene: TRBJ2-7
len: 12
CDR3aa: CASGRSDYEQYF

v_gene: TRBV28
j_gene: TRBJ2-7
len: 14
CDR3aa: CASSAGLERYEQYF

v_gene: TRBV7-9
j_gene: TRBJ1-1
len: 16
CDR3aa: CASSFPGLRRGTEAFF

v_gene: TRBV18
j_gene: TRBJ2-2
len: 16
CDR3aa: CASSPPVRGDTGELFF

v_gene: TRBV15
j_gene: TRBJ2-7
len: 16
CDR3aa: CATSKGVTGATYEQYF

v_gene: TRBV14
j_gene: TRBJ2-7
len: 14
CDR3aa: CASSQVIDPNEQYF

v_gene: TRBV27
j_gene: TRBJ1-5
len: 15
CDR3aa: CASSIGWGLNQPQHF

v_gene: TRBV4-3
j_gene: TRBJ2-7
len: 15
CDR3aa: CASSQEGTLIYEQYF

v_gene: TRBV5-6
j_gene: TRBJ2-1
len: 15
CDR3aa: CASSPVKAEYNEQFF

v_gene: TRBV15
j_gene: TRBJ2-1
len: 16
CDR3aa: CATSSRTSGLYNEQFF

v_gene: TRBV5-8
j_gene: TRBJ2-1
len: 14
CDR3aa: CASSLRGSYNEQFF

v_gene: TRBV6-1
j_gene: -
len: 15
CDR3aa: CASSEVVEYSYEQYF

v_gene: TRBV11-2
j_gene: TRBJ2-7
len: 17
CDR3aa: CASSLGTSGRAGYEQYF

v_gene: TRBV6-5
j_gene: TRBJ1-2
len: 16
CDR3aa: CASSWTGVPSNYGYTF

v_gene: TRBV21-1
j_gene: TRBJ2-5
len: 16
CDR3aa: CASSKCRTQYQETQYF

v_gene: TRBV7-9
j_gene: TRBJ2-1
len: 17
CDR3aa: CASSPRLTSGSYNEQFF

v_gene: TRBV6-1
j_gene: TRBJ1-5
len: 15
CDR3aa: CASSERGQGGLPQHF

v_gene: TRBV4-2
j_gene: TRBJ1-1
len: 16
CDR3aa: CASSHPFGEGNTEAFF

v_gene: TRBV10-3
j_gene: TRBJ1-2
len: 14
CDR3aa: CAISESDTNYGYTF

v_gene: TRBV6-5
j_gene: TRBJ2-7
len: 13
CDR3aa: CVTAQTGPLEQYF

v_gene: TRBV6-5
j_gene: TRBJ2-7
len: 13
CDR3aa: CASSYRADYEQYF

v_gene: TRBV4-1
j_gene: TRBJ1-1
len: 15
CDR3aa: CASSHKLGFHTEAFF

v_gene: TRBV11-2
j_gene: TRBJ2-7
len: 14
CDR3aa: CASSPRGLTYEQYF

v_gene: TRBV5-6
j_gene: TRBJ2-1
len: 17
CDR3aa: CASSLVAGPHARNEQFF

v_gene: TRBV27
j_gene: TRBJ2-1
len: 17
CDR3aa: CASSSLSATGLHNEQFF

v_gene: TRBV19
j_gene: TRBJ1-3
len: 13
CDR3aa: CASSIGRRNTIYF

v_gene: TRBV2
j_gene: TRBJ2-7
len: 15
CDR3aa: CASTLVAGEDYEQYF

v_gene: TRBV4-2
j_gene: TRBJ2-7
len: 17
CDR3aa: CASSQERLGLAAYEQYF